These 14 T cell receptor beta chains came from one sample sequenced in a study of T cells in Graves' hyperthyroidism and ophthalmopathy. Amplification yielded TCR beta CDR3 regions, with RNA transcripts as the source. The study used the HTBI primer set for a first-round RT-PCR of the TCR CDR3. TCRdb passed the multiplex PCR reads through MiXCR, listing each CDR3 protein once. The sample includes some 490,000 distinct CDR3 sequences, 20% to 25% of them seen just once. The sequenced material came from blood. These receptors all come from a woman aged 65 to 85 with Graves' ophthalmopathy.

CDR3 sequence (DNA): TGTGCCAGCAGCTTGTACAGGGGGCTTTACGAGCAGTACTTC. This codes for CASSLYRGLYEQYF. This chain joins TRBV5-6 and TRBJ2-7; TRBD1 agrees at 9 bases. This CDR3 has 14 amino acids. Germline CDR1 SGHDT, CDR2 YYEEEE. V shed 1 base, J shed 4 bases, and the junction held 3 bases outside the gene matches.

This clonotype was counted many times. The rearrangement joins TRBV11-2 to TRBJ2-2; TRBD2 matches 9 bases. J gave up 4 bases and V 5 bases, and 5 bases lay outside the gene matches. CDR3 length equals 15 residues. Germline V gene lookup returns CDR1 SGHAT and CDR2 FQNNGV. CDR3 sequence reads: CASSLSGSGTGELFF. The CDR3 DNA sequence: TGTGCCAGCAGCCTTAGCGGGAGTGGCACCGGGGAGCTGTTTTTT.

This clonotype was counted at least ten times. The V gene is TRBV11-2, the J gene TRBJ1-1, with D unclear. The CDR3 contains 11 residues. CDR1 and CDR2 from the germline V gene are SGHAT and FQNNGV. The V end was cut by 5 bases, the J end by 11 bases, with 12 bases between. The CDR3 nucleotides are TGTGCCAGCAGCATACACGAAGAGGCTTTCTTT. Protein sequence: CASSIHEEAFF.

The chain uses TRBV19 and TRBJ1-1; TRBD1 is a possible D gene (5 bases). The CDR3 is 14 amino acids. Trimming took 5 bases from V and 6 from J, leaving 16 bases between them. Germline V lookup: CDR1 LNHDA, CDR2 SQIVND (reference sequence). The CDR3 DNA reads as TGTGCCAGTAGTTCCCTCGGGGGAGTTCCTGAAGCTTTCTTT. This codes for CASSSLGGVPEAFF.

This clonotype was detected only once. This chain connects TRBV19 to TRBJ1-2, with no clear D. Trimming left V 5 bases short and J 7 bases short, with 17 bases between. Looked up from germline, CDR1 is LNHDA and CDR2 is SQIVND (reference sequence). The CDR3 totals 14 residues. CDR3 sequence (DNA): TGTGCCAGTAGTCCCCGGTCAGAAATTTTTGGCTACACCTTC. It specifies CASSPRSEIFGYTF.

The chain combines TRBV6-2 or TRBV6-3 with TRBJ2-5; weak D call: TRBD1 (5 bases). The germline CDR1 and CDR2 sequences are MNHEY and SVGEGT. The V end was cut by 2 bases, the J end by 2 bases, with 12 bases between. The length of the CDR3 is 15 residues. CDR3: CASSYGRGLQETQYF. The CDR3 DNA follows: TGTGCCAGCAGTTACGGTAGGGGCTTACAAGAGACCCAGTACTTC.

The chain employs TRBV7-2 and TRBJ2-7, with a possible D match to TRBD1 (8 bases). Germline-derived CDR1 and CDR2 are SGHTA and FQGNSA. This CDR3 spans 14 amino acids. V lost 4 bases to trimming and J lost 6 bases, with 16 bases between them. CDR3 amino acids: CASSYRGGIVEQYF. As DNA, the CDR3 is TGTGCCAGCAGCTACAGGGGGGGTATCGTCGAGCAGTACTTC.

The gene calls are TRBV30 and TRBJ1-5; D might be TRBD1 (6 bases). Trimming removed 0 bases at V and 6 bases at J, with 15 bases between. CDR3 length: 15 residues. Germline CDR1 GTSNPN, CDR2 SVGIG (reference sequence). CDR3 in amino acids: CAWSVAGGLGQPQHF. The CDR3 region has the DNA TGTGCCTGGAGTGTAGCGGGGGGGCTTGGTCAGCCCCAGCATTTT.

This clonotype came up a few times. CDR3 in DNA: TGCAGTGCTTCCGAAGGTTATCAGCCCCAGCATTTT. Its translation is CSASEGYQPQHF. The gene calls are TRBV20-1 and TRBJ1-5; no firm D call. The CDR3 extends over 12 amino acids. Germline V gives CDR1 DFQATT, CDR2 SNEGSKA (reference sequence). The V and J ends lost 5 bases and 5 bases respectively, with 10 bases between them.

This clonotype was seen more than once but under ten times. V is TRBV7-8 and J is TRBJ2-3; the D is unclear. The CDR3 extends over 16 amino acids. V was shortened by 3 bases and J by 2 bases, with 15 bases between the two germline ends. CDR1 and CDR2 (germline): SGHVS, FQNEAQ. Here the CDR3 reads CASSFYATKNTDTQYF. The CDR3 DNA reads TGTGCCAGCAGCTTCTACGCGACAAAAAACACAGATACGCAGTATTTT. The full variable domain, rest sourced from reference TRBV7-8 and TRBJ2-3, is GAGVSQSPRYKVAKRGQDVALRCDPISGHVSLFWYQQALGQGPEFLTYFQNEAQLDKSGLPSDRFFAERPEGSVSTLKIQRTQQEDSAVYLCASSFYATKNTDTQYFGPGTRLTVL.

This clonotype was seen repeatedly, ten times or more. The rearrangement uses TRBV27 and TRBJ1-2; D unresolved. Trimming stripped 4 bases from V and 7 bases from J, with 13 bases between. The CDR3 totals 13 residues. CDR1 and CDR2 from the germline V gene are MNHEY and SMNVEV (reference sequence). As DNA, the CDR3 is TGTGCCAGCAGTTCGTCGTCAGCCTCTGGCTACACCTTC. Amino acids: CASSSSSASGYTF.

On this clonotype: This clone may be a read error of a much larger clone one base away. The rearrangement links TRBV6-5 to TRBJ1-1; perhaps TRBD1 as D (6 bases). This CDR3 is 14 amino acids long. Germline CDR1 MNHEY, CDR2 SVGAGI. The CDR3 protein is CASGYAGTSTEAFF. The CDR3 bases are TGTGCCAGCGGTTACGCCGGGACATCCACTGAAGCTTTCTTT.

The V gene is TRBV15, the J gene TRBJ2-1, with 14 positions matching TRBD2. Germline assignment: CDR1 LNHNV and CDR2 YYDKDF (reference sequence). This CDR3 contains 17 residues. V lost 0 bases to trimming and J lost 8 bases; unmatched junction nucleotides: 6. The CDR3 DNA follows: TGTGCCACCAGCAGAGATCTCCAGACTAGCGGGAGGGATGAGCAGTTCTTC. This translates into CATSRDLQTSGRDEQFF.

The genes are TRBV20-1 and TRBJ2-1; D is unclear. The CDR3 loop spans 10 amino acids. Trimming pared 6 bases from V and 11 bases from J, leaving 11 bases between. Per the germline V gene, CDR1 is DFQATT and CDR2 is SNEGSKA (reference sequence). The CDR3 loop is CSATRAQQFF. Written as DNA, the CDR3 is TGCAGTGCCACCCGGGCTCAGCAGTTCTTC.